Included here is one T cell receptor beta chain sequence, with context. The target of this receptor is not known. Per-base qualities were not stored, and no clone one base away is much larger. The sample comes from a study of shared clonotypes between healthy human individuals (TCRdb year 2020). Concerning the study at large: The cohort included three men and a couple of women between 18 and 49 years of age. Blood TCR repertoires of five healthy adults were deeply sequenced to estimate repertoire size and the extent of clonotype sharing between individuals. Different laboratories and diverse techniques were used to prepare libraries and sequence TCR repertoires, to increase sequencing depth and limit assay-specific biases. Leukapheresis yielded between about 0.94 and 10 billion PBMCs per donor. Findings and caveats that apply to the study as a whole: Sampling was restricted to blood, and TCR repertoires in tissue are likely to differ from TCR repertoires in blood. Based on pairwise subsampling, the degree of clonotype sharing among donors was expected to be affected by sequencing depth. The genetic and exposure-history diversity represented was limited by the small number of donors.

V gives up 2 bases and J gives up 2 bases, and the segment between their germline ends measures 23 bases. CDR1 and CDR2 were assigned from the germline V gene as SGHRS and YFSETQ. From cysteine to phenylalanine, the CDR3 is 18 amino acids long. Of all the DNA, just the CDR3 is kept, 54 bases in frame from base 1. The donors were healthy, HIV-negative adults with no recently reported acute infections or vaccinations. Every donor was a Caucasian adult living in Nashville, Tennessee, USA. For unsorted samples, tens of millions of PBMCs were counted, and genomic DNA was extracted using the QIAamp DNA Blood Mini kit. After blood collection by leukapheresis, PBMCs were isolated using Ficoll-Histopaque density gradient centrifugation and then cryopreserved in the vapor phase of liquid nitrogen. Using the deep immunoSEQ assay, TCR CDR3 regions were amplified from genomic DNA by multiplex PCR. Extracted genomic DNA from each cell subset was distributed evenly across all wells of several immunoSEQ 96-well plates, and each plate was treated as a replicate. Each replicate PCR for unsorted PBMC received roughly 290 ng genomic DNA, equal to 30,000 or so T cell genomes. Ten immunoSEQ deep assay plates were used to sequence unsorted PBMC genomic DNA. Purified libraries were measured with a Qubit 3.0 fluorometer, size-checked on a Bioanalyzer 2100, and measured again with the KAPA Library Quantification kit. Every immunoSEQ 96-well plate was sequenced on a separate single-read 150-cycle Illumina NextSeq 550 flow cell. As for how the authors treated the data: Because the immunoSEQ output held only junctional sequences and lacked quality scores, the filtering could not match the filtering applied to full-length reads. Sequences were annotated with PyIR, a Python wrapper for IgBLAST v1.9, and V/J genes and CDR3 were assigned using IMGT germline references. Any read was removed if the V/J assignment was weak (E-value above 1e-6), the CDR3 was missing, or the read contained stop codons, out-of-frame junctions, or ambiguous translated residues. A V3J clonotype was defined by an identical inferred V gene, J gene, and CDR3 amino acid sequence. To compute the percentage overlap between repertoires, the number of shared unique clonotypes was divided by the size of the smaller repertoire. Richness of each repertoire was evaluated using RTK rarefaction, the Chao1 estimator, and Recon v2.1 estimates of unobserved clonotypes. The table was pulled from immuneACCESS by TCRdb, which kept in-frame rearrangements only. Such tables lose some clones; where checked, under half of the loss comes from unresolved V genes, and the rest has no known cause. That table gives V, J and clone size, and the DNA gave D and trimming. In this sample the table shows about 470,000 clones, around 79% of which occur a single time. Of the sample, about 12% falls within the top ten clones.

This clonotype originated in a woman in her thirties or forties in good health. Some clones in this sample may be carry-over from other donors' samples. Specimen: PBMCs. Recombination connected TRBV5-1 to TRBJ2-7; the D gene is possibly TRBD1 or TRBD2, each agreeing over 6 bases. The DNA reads TGCGCCAGCAGCTTAATTCCCGCCGCGGGACACATAACCTACGAGCAGTACTTC. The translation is CASSLIPAAGHITYEQYF.